This T cell receptor beta chain was identified in a study of blood T cell repertoires in COVID-19. Produced via immunoSEQ multiplex PCR; TCRdb's table is partial and in-frame only. The data contain approximately 390,000 clones, more than 75% of them singletons. CDR3 length equals 15 residues. Unmatched junction bases numbered 6, after V lost 6 bases and J lost 5 bases. From germline, CDR1 is MNHEY and CDR2 SVGAGI. The sample comprised PBMCs or T cells enriched from blood (not recorded which). The clonotype was recovered from a woman aged 50 to 60 who had recovered from COVID-19. V usage is TRBV6-5 and J usage is TRBJ2-2, with 10 bases that match TRBD2. The CDR3 nucleotides read TGTGCCAGCAGAACTAGCGGGGCGGGGACCGGGGAGCTGTTTTTT. Protein: CASRTSGAGTGELFF.